Below are 13 T cell receptor beta chains sequenced from a single sample in a study of T cells in Graves' hyperthyroidism and ophthalmopathy. Amplification of TCR beta CDR3 regions used RNA as the template. First-round RT-PCR targeting the TCR CDR3 was performed with the HTBI primer set. One entry per CDR3 protein results from TCRdb running MiXCR on the multiplex PCR reads. The repertoire holds 300,000 to 350,000 distinct CDR3 sequences, with around a fifth as singletons. Material: blood. Source of these receptors: a woman between 50 and 59 years old with Graves' hyperthyroidism.

Notes on this clonotype: The junction differs from germline at one of its ends, possibly a read error. J is TRBJ2-1 and V is TRBV6-1; TRBD2 matches 8 bases. The germline V gene has CDR1 MNHNS and CDR2 SASEGT. This CDR3 is 11 amino acids long. The CDR3 DNA sequence: TGTGCCAGCAGTGATCATGGGACTAGTTCTTTC. Amino acids: CASSDHGTSSF.

The rearrangement uses TRBV12-3 or TRBV12-4 and TRBJ1-1, with D maybe TRBD1 (6 bases). CDR3 length equals 13 residues. V lost 6 bases to trimming and J lost 7 bases, with 15 bases between them. CDR3 protein: CASSLGTRIEAFF. The CDR3 DNA is TGTGCCAGCAGCTTGGGGACAAGGATTGAAGCTTTCTTT.

This chain's CDR3 is CAWSLGLNTEAFF. The CDR3 nucleotides read TGTGCCTGGAGTTTAGGGCTGAACACTGAAGCTTTCTTT. V usage is TRBV30 and J usage is TRBJ1-1; the D is unclear. V was trimmed by 2 bases and J by 0 bases, leaving 7 bases between them. This CDR3 spans 13 amino acids. Germline CDR1 reads GTSNPN; CDR2 reads SVGIG (reference sequence).

This clonotype was found many times. This chain connects TRBV5-5 to TRBJ2-5, with 8 nucleotides matching TRBD2. V lost 2 bases and J lost 2; bases outside the gene matches: 5. CDR1 and CDR2 from the germline V gene are SGHKS and YYEKEE (reference sequence). This CDR3 has 15 residues. The CDR3 reads CASSFSGVGQETQYF. DNA of the CDR3: TGTGCCAGCAGCTTTAGCGGGGTGGGGCAAGAGACCCAGTACTTC.

Ten or more counts support this clonotype. The V call is TRBV28, the J call TRBJ1-2, with unresolved D. V lost 7 bases, J lost 5 bases, and 23 bases lay in between. Looked up from germline, CDR1 is MDHEN and CDR2 is SYDVKM. The length of the CDR3 is 16 residues. The CDR3 sequence is CASTTTALLPVYGYTF. In DNA form, the CDR3 reads TGTGCCAGCACCACCACAGCCCTTCTCCCCGTATATGGCTACACCTTC.

This clonotype was seen many times. This chain uses TRBV2 with TRBJ1-1, with 10 bases that match TRBD1. Per germline, CDR1 SNHLY and CDR2 FYNNEI. The J segment lost 0 bases and the V segment lost 7 bases, leaving 8 bases of the junction unmatched. The CDR3 has 16 residues. This CDR3 reads CASTKGQGGLNTEAFF. The CDR3 DNA reads as TGTGCCAGCACCAAAGGACAGGGGGGGCTGAACACTGAAGCTTTCTTT.

This clonotype has a handful of counts. The chain has TRBV6-5 and TRBJ1-6; maybe TRBD1 (6 bases). Germline CDR1 and CDR2: MNHEY and SVGAGI. CDR3 size: 16 residues. Trimming shortened V by 0 bases and J by 6 bases, and 12 bases separated the two germline ends. This CDR3 reads CASSYSKNRANSPLHF. CDR3 coding DNA: TGTGCCAGCAGTTACTCGAAGAACAGGGCTAATTCACCCCTCCACTTT.

This clonotype was observed at least ten times. The chain carries TRBV5-1 and TRBJ2-7; D possibly uses TRBD1 or TRBD2 (6 bases each). Germline V lookup: CDR1 SGHRS, CDR2 YFSETQ. Trimming took 3 bases from V and 3 from J, leaving 16 bases between them. This CDR3 has 15 amino acids. CDR3 in DNA: TGCGCCAGCAGCTCGGGGGCAGGGAGGCTCTACGAGCAGTACTTC. It is translated as CASSSGAGRLYEQYF.

In its sample, this clonotype was seen many times. The genes are TRBV28 and TRBJ2-2; D is undetermined. Germline V lookup: CDR1 MDHEN, CDR2 SYDVKM. The CDR3 runs 11 residues. V lost 9 bases and J lost 2, with 4 bases in between. CDR3 in amino acids: CARRNTGELFF. The CDR3 DNA reads TGTGCCAGACGCAACACCGGGGAGCTGTTTTTT. The whole variable domain, filled in from reference TRBV28 and TRBJ2-2, reads DVKVTQSSRYLVKRTGEKVFLECVQDMDHENMFWYRQDPGLGLRLIYFSYDVKMKEKGDIPEGYSVSREKKERFSLILESASTNQTSMYLCARRNTGELFFGEGSRLTVL.

In this sample, this clonotype turned up many times. The V gene is TRBV6-1, the J gene TRBJ1-1; 9 nucleotides line up with TRBD1. This CDR3 comprises 15 residues. Germline trimming cut 5 bases from V and 12 bases from J; bases unmatched to any gene: 16. The V gene's germline CDR1 is MNHNS and CDR2 SASEGT. The CDR3 nucleotides read TGTGCCAGCAGTCACGACCCAAGACAGGGGGTTGTGTCTTTCTTT. It is translated as CASSHDPRQGVVSFF.

V usage is TRBV10-1 and J usage is TRBJ2-1, with 7 bases identical to TRBD1. Germline CDR1 and CDR2: WNHNN and SYGVQD (reference sequence). This CDR3 comprises 13 residues. V shed 4 bases and J 7 bases; nucleotides not matched to a gene: 4. Here the CDR3 DNA reads TGCGCCAGCAGTGGTAAACAGGGGAATGAGCAGTTCTTC. Its translation: CASSGKQGNEQFF.

This sequence joins TRBV24-1 and TRBJ2-1; D might be TRBD2 (6 bases). Trimming removed 2 bases from V and 2 bases from J, with 12 bases in between. The CDR3 extends over 16 amino acids. Germline V CDR1 and CDR2: KGHDR, SFDVKD. CDR3 residues: CATSDSSGPAYNEQFF. The DNA of the CDR3 is TGTGCCACCAGTGATTCGAGCGGGCCCGCCTACAATGAGCAGTTCTTC.

Ten or more counts support this clonotype. The chain carries TRBV3-1 and TRBJ1-2, with 10 bases lining up with TRBD1. With 6 bases clipped from V and 4 bases from J, the junction kept 5 bases outside the gene matches. CDR1 is LGHDT and CDR2 is YNNKEL in the germline V gene (reference sequence). This CDR3 is built from 14 residues. Here the CDR3 DNA reads TGTGCCAGCAGGGATCGGACAGGGGGCTATGGCTACACCTTC. This gives the protein CASRDRTGGYGYTF.